A selection of T cell receptor beta chains follows, all from one sample in a study of blood T cells in healthy people across ages. MiXCR was run by TCRdb on the 5' RACE reads, yielding one entry per CDR3 protein. The sample lists about 680,000 distinct CDR3 sequences, approximately 50% occurring once. Sequenced: blood. The receptors originated from a woman aged 55 to 70 in good health. CDR3s include the opening cysteine and the closing phenylalanine or tryptophan. D genes are given only for firm matches. Clone size is not always given. Where it is, it says once, few, many or a class for expanded clones.

V,J,D,size,CDR3,DNA
TRBV18,TRBJ2-7,NA,NA,CASSINGGQSYEQYF,TGTGCCAGCTCAATTAACGGGGGGCAATCGTACGAGCAGTACTTC
TRBV29-1,TRBJ2-1,NA,few,CSVGHSGAYNEQFF,TGCAGCGTTGGTCATAGCGGAGCCTACAATGAGCAGTTCTTC
TRBV4-1,TRBJ1-2,NA,few,CASSPLGGHGYGYTF,TGCGCCAGCAGCCCTCTGGGGGGCCATGGCTATGGCTACACCTTC
TRBV10-3,TRBJ2-1,TRBD2,NA,CAISESASGSVNEQFF,TGTGCCATCAGTGAGTCTGCTAGCGGGAGTGTGAATGAGCAGTTCTTC
TRBV7-2,TRBJ1-2,NA,many,CASSLGAGEFYGYTF,TGTGCCAGCAGTTTGGGGGCAGGGGAGTTCTATGGCTACACCTTC
TRBV18,TRBJ2-7,TRBD2,few,CASSGGTSGTYEQYF,TGTGCCAGCTCAGGGGGGACTAGCGGAACCTACGAGCAGTACTTC
TRBV30,TRBJ1-2,NA,NA,CAGNQDYGYTF,TGTGCCGGGAACCAGGACTATGGCTACACCTTC
TRBV5-1,TRBJ2-7,NA,NA,CASSLPYYEQYF,TGCGCCAGCAGCTTACCGTACTACGAGCAGTACTTC
TRBV21-1,TRBJ2-3,NA,few,CASSRLKNREAEDTQYF,TGTGCCAGCAGCAGATTAAAGAACAGGGAGGCAGAAGATACGCAGTATTTT
TRBV27,TRBJ2-7,NA,NA,CASSRYNEQYF,TGTGCCAGCAGCAGGTACAATGAGCAGTACTTC
TRBV4-2,TRBJ2-1,TRBD2,NA,CASSQEASGSASYNEQFF,TGTGCCAGCAGCCAAGAGGCTAGCGGGAGTGCCTCCTACAATGAGCAGTTCTTC
TRBV6-2/TRBV6-3,TRBJ1-5,NA,NA,CASTLRGGYSNQPQHF,TGTGCCAGCACCCTACGCGGTGGGTATAGCAATCAGCCCCAGCATTTT
TRBV12-3/TRBV12-4,TRBJ1-5,TRBD1,NA,CASSSTGGINQPQHF,TGTGCCAGCAGTTCGACAGGGGGCATTAATCAGCCCCAGCATTTT
TRBV7-9,TRBJ2-7,NA,NA,CASSLVQLGTYEQYF,TGTGCCAGCAGCTTAGTACAACTGGGGACGTACGAGCAGTACTTC
TRBV4-3,TRBJ2-7,TRBD2,NA,CASSVGLAEYNEQYF,TGCGCCAGCAGCGTGGGACTAGCGGAATACAATGAGCAGTACTTC
TRBV4-2,TRBJ2-1,NA,few,CASSQDLTTYNEQFF,TGTGCCAGCAGCCAAGATTTGACTACCTACAATGAGCAGTTCTTC
TRBV3-1,TRBJ2-7,TRBD1,few,CASSQATGVNYEQYF,TGTGCCAGCAGCCAAGCAACAGGGGTTAACTACGAGCAGTACTTC
TRBV12-3/TRBV12-4,TRBJ2-7,NA,NA,CASSQTAFHEQYF,TGTGCCAGCAGTCAAACAGCTTTTCACGAGCAGTACTTC
TRBV7-2,TRBJ2-1,TRBD2,few,CASSLGLAGGPYNEQFF,TGTGCCAGCAGCCTCGGACTAGCGGGAGGGCCCTACAATGAGCAGTTCTTC
TRBV20-1,TRBJ2-7,TRBD1,few,CSARPATGASYEQYF,TGCAGTGCTAGGCCCGCGACAGGGGCCTCCTACGAGCAGTACTTC
TRBV6-1,TRBJ2-7,TRBD1,NA,CASSERGPGQSLYEQYF,TGTGCCAGCAGTGAACGAGGTCCGGGACAGAGCCTATACGAGCAGTACTTC
TRBV19,TRBJ2-7,NA,NA,CASSWDPSSYEQYF,TGTGCCAGTAGTTGGGACCCCTCGTCCTACGAGCAGTACTTC
TRBV20-1,TRBJ1-2,NA,NA,CSFRDGYGYTF,TGCAGTTTCCGGGACGGTTATGGCTACACCTTC
TRBV9,TRBJ2-1,NA,few,CASSVGDAGDEQFF,TGTGCCAGCAGCGTAGGGGATGCCGGGGATGAGCAGTTCTTC
TRBV7-2,TRBJ1-4,TRBD1,NA,CASSAGDRALNEKLFF,TGTGCCAGCAGCGCTGGGGACAGGGCATTAAATGAAAAACTGTTTTTT
TRBV3-1,TRBJ2-7,NA,few,CASSQATPAGEQYF,TGTGCCAGCAGCCAAGCTACCCCCGCGGGCGAGCAGTACTTC
TRBV4-1,TRBJ1-1,TRBD1,NA,CASSQGVRGRNTEAFF,TGCGCCAGCAGCCAAGGCGTCAGGGGGCGGAACACTGAAGCTTTCTTT
TRBV2,TRBJ2-2,NA,NA,CASEGQGTTGELFF,TGTGCCAGCGAGGGGCAGGGTACCACCGGGGAGCTGTTTTTT
TRBV12-3/TRBV12-4,TRBJ1-1,NA,once,CASSLLPQTEAFF,TGTGCCAGCAGTTTACTCCCGCAAACTGAAGCTTTCTTT
TRBV6-2/TRBV6-3,TRBJ2-1,NA,NA,CASSYDPSTKFF,TGTGCCAGCAGTTACGACCCGTCGACTAAGTTCTTC
TRBV7-2,TRBJ2-3,NA,NA,CASSSETSTDTQYF,TGTGCCAGCAGCTCTGAGACTAGCACAGATACGCAGTATTTT
TRBV7-3,TRBJ2-1,NA,few,CASSLRPTYDEQFF,TGTGCCAGCAGCTTACGGCCGACCTACGATGAGCAGTTCTTC
TRBV6-2/TRBV6-3,TRBJ2-5,TRBD1,few,CASSLGQVVQETQYF,TGTGCCAGCAGTTTGGGACAGGTTGTCCAAGAGACCCAGTACTTC
TRBV4-1,TRBJ2-7,NA,NA,CASSHLGGAGVAYEQYF,TGCGCCAGCAGCCATCTTGGAGGGGCAGGGGTGGCCTACGAGCAGTACTTC
TRBV7-2,TRBJ1-1,TRBD1,NA,CASSLGTGWPMNTEAFF,TGTGCCAGCAGCTTGGGGACAGGGTGGCCTATGAACACTGAAGCTTTCTTT
TRBV7-8,TRBJ2-4,TRBD1,few,CASSSGQGEIENIQYF,TGTGCCAGCAGCTCCGGACAGGGGGAAATCGAAAACATTCAGTACTTC
TRBV7-8,TRBJ1-1,NA,NA,CASSSTGKAEAFF,TGTGCCAGCAGCTCAACAGGGAAGGCTGAAGCTTTCTTT
TRBV29-1,TRBJ2-1,TRBD2,NA,CSVVLAGTYNEQFF,TGCAGCGTGGTACTAGCGGGAACTTACAATGAGCAGTTCTTC
TRBV5-4,TRBJ2-3,NA,NA,CASSSPGPAAGSSTDTQYF,TGTGCCAGCAGCTCCCCCGGCCCGGCGGCCGGATCTAGCACAGATACGCAGTATTTT
TRBV7-9,TRBJ2-7,NA,few,CASSLDRVPYEQYF,TGTGCCAGCAGCTTAGACCGAGTTCCTTACGAGCAGTACTTC
TRBV27,TRBJ2-5,TRBD2,NA,CASSTSGSGQETQYF,TGTGCCAGCAGTACTAGCGGGAGCGGCCAAGAGACCCAGTACTTC
TRBV7-2,TRBJ2-3,TRBD2,NA,CASSLGGLAGGLGDTQYF,TGTGCCAGCAGCTTAGGTGGTCTAGCGGGAGGACTGGGAGATACGCAGTATTTT
TRBV29-1,TRBJ1-2,TRBD1,NA,CSVGGSATGAYGYTF,TGCAGCGTTGGGGGGTCTGCTACAGGGGCCTATGGCTACACCTTC
TRBV7-2,TRBJ2-5,NA,few,CASSQNSYNEQYF,TGTGCCAGCAGCCAGAACTCCTACAATGAGCAGTACTTC
TRBV5-6,TRBJ2-6,NA,few,CASSPETGLWSGANVLTF,TGTGCCAGCAGCCCGGAGACAGGACTATGGTCTGGGGCCAACGTCCTGACTTTC